This record covers a single T cell receptor beta chain. The antigen is unknown. The data were obtained in a study of OX40 agonist ivuxolimab in advanced cancers. Whole-study context: Patients received ivuxolimab, an agonistic anti-OX40 (CD134) antibody. A male proportion of more than 75% was recorded, with mean age approximately 57 years and range roughly 23 to 90.

Repertoires were generated with immunoSEQ multiplex PCR, while TCRdb's copy carries only in-frame clones and drops some. The sample holds roughly 70,000 clones; more than 75% are singletons and the top ten take roughly 0.4%. General study results and limits: Clonal expansion from baseline to week 6 occurred in both CD4+ and CD8+ T cells. Near-lowest levels of clonal expansion characterized partial responders at 0.1-3.0 mg/kg.

The receptor's source is an adult with an advanced solid tumor such as melanoma, head and neck, liver or kidney cancer. The sample here was CD4+ or CD8+ T cells sorted from blood, taken in a trial of the OX40 agonist ivuxolimab.

The DNA for the CDR3 is TGTGCCAGCAGCTTGGGACTAGCGGGAGGGCGGTTCGACGAGCAGTACTTC. It specifies CASSLGLAGGRFDEQYF. The gene calls are TRBV7-2 and TRBJ2-7; 16 nucleotides match TRBD2. With 3 bases clipped from V and 5 bases from J, the junction kept 7 bases outside the gene matches. This CDR3 has 17 residues. Germline CDR1 reads SGHTA; CDR2 reads FQGNSA.